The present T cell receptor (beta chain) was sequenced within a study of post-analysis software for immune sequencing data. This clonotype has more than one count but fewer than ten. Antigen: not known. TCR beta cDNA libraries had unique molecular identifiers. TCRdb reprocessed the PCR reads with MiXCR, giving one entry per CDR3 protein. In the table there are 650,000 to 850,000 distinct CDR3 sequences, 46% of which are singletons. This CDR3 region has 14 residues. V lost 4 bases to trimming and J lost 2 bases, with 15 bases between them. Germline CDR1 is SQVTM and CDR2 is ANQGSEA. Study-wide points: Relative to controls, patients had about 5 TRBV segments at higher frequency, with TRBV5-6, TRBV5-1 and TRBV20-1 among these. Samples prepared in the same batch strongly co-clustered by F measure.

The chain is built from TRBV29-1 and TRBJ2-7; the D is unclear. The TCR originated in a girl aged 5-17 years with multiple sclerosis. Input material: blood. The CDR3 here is CSVVLGVTTYEQYF. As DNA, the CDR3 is TGCAGCGTTGTTCTGGGCGTAACCACCTACGAGCAGTACTTC.